This TCR beta chain was retrieved from a study of spatial heterogeneity in lung cancer. At the level of the study: Fewer alpha-chain than beta-chain sequences were consistently detected. TCR and UMI combinations that were unique each appeared, on average, more than ten times in raw reads.

TCRdb used MiXCR to reprocess the 5' RACE reads, holding one entry per CDR3 protein. The data hold around 89,000 distinct CDR3 sequences, with approximately 12% observed a single time. Time point meaning: sample taken at primary tumor resection. Samples were obtained from around 72 donors, all untreated early-stage non-small cell lung cancer patients. Study-wide points: Ubiquitous expanded tumor TCRs were seen in blood more at resection than at follow-up.

Of note for this clonotype: Antigen specificity is unknown. The junction departs from germline at one end; a sequencing error may be responsible.

This CDR3 is 13 amino acids long. CDR1 is DFQATT and CDR2 is SNEGSKA in the germline V gene (reference sequence). The material was PBMCs, obtained at surgery. J is TRBJ2-7 and V is TRBV20-1; TRBD1 matches 7 bases. The origin of this receptor is a male donor with early-stage non-small cell lung cancer. The CDR3 sequence is CSARTGSAYGQYF. The CDR3 DNA follows: TGCAGTGCTAGGACAGGGTCGGCCTACGGGCAGTACTTC.